Shown below are 15 T cell receptor beta chains from a single sample sequenced in a study of blood T cells in healthy people across ages (dated by TCRdb to the mid-2010s). The library was produced with 5' RACE. This sample was sequenced with an Illumina HiSeq 2500. A second 7 to 11 cycle PCR used a sample-barcoded 5' primer and a J-beta primer mix. Through fastp at Q25 and MiXCR, TCRdb rebuilt clones from the public reads, retaining in-frame beta chains. Identical CDR3 protein sequences are pooled into one entry, listed with their most common genes and DNA. Recorded for this sample are around 1,100,000 distinct CDR3 sequences; approximately 38% of them occurred a single time. The ten largest clones capture about an eighth of the sample. Sequenced material: blood. These receptors came from a man aged 18 to 29 in good health.

The rearrangement links TRBV29-1 to TRBJ1-1; no clear D gene. Germline V lookup: CDR1 SQVTM, CDR2 ANQGSEA. The CDR3 runs 13 residues. Trimming removed 6 bases from V and 1 base from J, with 12 bases in between. This CDR3 is CSVQAQRNTEAFF. In nucleotides, the CDR3 is TGCAGCGTCCAGGCACAGAGGAACACTGAAGCTTTCTTT.

The CDR3 reads CASSFAVAGAYTDTQYF. The CDR3, as DNA: TGTGCCAGCAGCTTCGCGGTAGCGGGGGCTTACACAGATACGCAGTATTTT. The gene calls are TRBV11-1 and TRBJ2-3; TRBD2 matches at 9 bases. Germline lookup yields CDR1 SGHAT and CDR2 FQDESV (reference sequence). The CDR3 consists of 17 residues. V gave up 3 bases and J gave up 2 bases; unmatched junction bases: 9.

The V gene is TRBV29-1, the J gene TRBJ2-7; D gene ambiguous. CDR1 is SQVTM and CDR2 is ANQGSEA in the germline V gene. Deletions cut 5 bases from V and 0 bases from J, with 14 bases between. This CDR3 is 14 amino acids long. CDR3 loop: CSVRRRLSSYEQYF. CDR3 coding DNA: TGCAGCGTTCGAAGGAGACTGAGCTCCTACGAGCAGTACTTC.

The V and J genes are TRBV18 and TRBJ1-5; D is possibly TRBD1 (6 bases). Germline V gene data show CDR1 as KGHSH and CDR2 as LQKENI. The CDR3 contains 15 residues. Trimming pared 6 bases from V and 5 bases from J, leaving 17 bases between. The CDR3 protein is CASSTGTGQYQPQHF. DNA of the CDR3: TGTGCCAGCTCGACCGGGACGGGACAATATCAGCCCCAGCATTTT.

The chain has TRBV7-9 and TRBJ1-1, with D possibly TRBD1 on 5 matching bases. This CDR3 has 16 residues. V was pared by 5 bases and J by 1 base, with 17 bases between. The V gene's germline CDR1 is SEHNR and CDR2 FQNEAQ (reference sequence). CDR3 residues: CASSLSHGAPNTEAFF. As DNA, the CDR3 is TGTGCCAGCAGCCTGAGCCATGGGGCCCCGAACACTGAAGCTTTCTTT.

The chain links TRBV20-1 to TRBJ2-1, with D hard to call. Germline values: CDR1 DFQATT, CDR2 SNEGSKA (reference sequence). Trimming took off 3 bases at V and 7 bases at J, with 7 bases between the two ends. CDR3 length: 11 residues. CDR3 protein: CSARMSNEQFF. In DNA, the CDR3 is TGCAGTGCTAGGATGAGTAATGAGCAGTTCTTC.

V is TRBV2 and J is TRBJ2-1; 9 bases are a match to TRBD1. This CDR3 contains 13 residues. The J segment lost 6 bases and the V segment lost 8 bases, leaving 5 bases of the junction unmatched. Germline CDR1 is SNHLY and CDR2 is FYNNEI. Written as DNA, the CDR3 is TGTGCCAGCGGGGGACAGGGCGGCAATGAGCAGTTCTTC. Encoded protein: CASGGQGGNEQFF.

V gene TRBV2 combines with J gene TRBJ1-4; 9 bases are a match to TRBD1. The J segment lost 5 bases and the V segment lost 10 bases, leaving 5 bases of the junction unmatched. The germline V gene encodes CDR1 SNHLY and CDR2 FYNNEI. This CDR3 has 13 amino acids. CDR3: CATRDRDNEKLFF. For the CDR3, the DNA is TGTGCCACGAGGGACAGGGACAATGAAAAACTGTTTTTT.

The gene calls are TRBV4-2 and TRBJ2-1; the D is unclear. V was cut by 1 base and J by 0 bases, with 13 bases left in between. Germline V CDR1 and CDR2: LGHNA, YNFKEQ. The CDR3 has 17 amino acids. The CDR3 nucleotides read TGTGCCAGCAGCCAAGGTCCTGGGATTAGCTCCTACAATGAGCAGTTCTTC. Its translation: CASSQGPGISSYNEQFF.

There are a few counts of this clonotype. The J gene is TRBJ1-4, the V gene TRBV14; D not certain. The germline V gene has CDR1 SGHDN and CDR2 FVKESK. The CDR3 has 13 amino acids. V was pared by 4 bases and J by 3 bases, with 6 bases between. The CDR3 region has the DNA TGTGCCAGCAGCCCCTCGGCTAATGAAAAACTGTTTTTT. Encoded protein: CASSPSANEKLFF.

This clonotype has just one count. The rearrangement joins TRBV25-1 to TRBJ2-4, with a tentative D call TRBD2 (6 bases). Germline CDR1 MGHDK, CDR2 SYGVNS. The CDR3 loop spans 15 amino acids. V shed 1 base and J shed 3 bases, with 10 bases lying between them. This CDR3 reads CASSESVGGKNIQYF. Here the CDR3 DNA reads TGTGCCAGCAGTGAATCAGTGGGGGGCAAAAACATTCAGTACTTC.

The gene calls are TRBV20-1 and TRBJ1-6; unclear D gene. The germline V and J ends were trimmed by 5 bases and 7 bases, with 12 bases remaining between them. The CDR3 totals 13 residues. CDR1 DFQATT and CDR2 SNEGSKA come from the germline V gene (reference sequence). The CDR3 coding sequence is TGCAGTGCTTTGGGGAGGGCCAATTCACCCCTCCACTTT. Its protein is CSALGRANSPLHF.

A few counts support this clonotype. CDR3 in DNA: TGCGCCAGCAGCCTTAACCGGGCCCAGGTCCACGAGCAGTACTTC. Protein: CASSLNRAQVHEQYF. The J gene is TRBJ2-5, the V gene TRBV4-3; D gene ambiguous. Gene TRBJ2-7 matches the end of the DNA better, so the J call may be wrong. The CDR3 contains 15 residues. Germline V gives CDR1 LGHNA, CDR2 YSLEER.

As for this clonotype: At one end the junction does not follow the germline gene, possibly because of a read error. The chain employs TRBV2 and TRBJ2-4; perhaps TRBD2 as D (5 bases). The CDR3 length is 13 residues. Germline CDR1 is SNHLY and CDR2 is FYNNEI. CDR3 sequence reads: CAGSASLGGEQYF. The CDR3 DNA is TGTGCCGGCAGCGCCTCCTTGGGTGGGGAGCAGTACTTC.

This rearrangement joins TRBV12-3 or TRBV12-4 to TRBJ1-1, with TRBD1 as a possible D gene (6 bases). The CDR3 runs to 13 residues. Trimming left V 5 bases short and J 6 bases short, with 13 bases between. The CDR3: CASSVDRQAEAFF. The CDR3, as DNA: TGTGCCAGCAGTGTTGACCGACAGGCTGAAGCTTTCTTT.